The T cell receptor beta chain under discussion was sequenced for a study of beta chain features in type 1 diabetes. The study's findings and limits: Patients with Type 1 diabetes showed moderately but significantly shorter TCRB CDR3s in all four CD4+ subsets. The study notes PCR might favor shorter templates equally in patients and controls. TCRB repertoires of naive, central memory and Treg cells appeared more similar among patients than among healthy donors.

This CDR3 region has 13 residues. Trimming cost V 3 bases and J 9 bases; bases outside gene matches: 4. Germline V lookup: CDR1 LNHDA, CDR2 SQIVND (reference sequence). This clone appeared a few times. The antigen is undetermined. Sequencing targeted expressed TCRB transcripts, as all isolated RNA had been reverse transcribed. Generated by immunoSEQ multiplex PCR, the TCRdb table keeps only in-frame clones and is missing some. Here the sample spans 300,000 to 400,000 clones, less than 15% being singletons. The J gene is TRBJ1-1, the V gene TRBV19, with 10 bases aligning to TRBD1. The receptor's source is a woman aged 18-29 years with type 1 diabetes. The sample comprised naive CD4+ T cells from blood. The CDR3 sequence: CASSINDRGQAFF. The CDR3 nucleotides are TGTGCCAGTAGTATCAACGACAGGGGGCAAGCTTTCTTT.